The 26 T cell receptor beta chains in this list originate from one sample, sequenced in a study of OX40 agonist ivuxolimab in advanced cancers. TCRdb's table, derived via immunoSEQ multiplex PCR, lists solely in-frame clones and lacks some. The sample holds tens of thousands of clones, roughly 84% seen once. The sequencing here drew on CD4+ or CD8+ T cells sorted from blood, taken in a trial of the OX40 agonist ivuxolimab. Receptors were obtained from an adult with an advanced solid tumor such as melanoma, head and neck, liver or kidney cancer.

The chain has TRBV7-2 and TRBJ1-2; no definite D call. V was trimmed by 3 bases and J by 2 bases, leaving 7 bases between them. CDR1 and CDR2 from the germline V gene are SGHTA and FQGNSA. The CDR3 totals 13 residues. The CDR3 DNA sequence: TGTGCCAGCAGCTTTGCTAGGAACTATGGCTACACCTTC. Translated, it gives CASSFARNYGYTF.

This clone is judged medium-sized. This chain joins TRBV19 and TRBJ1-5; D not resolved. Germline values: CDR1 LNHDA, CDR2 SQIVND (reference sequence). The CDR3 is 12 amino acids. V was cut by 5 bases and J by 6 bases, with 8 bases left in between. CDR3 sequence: CASSRGSQPQHF. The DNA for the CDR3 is TGTGCCAGTAGTCGAGGATCTCAGCCCCAGCATTTT.

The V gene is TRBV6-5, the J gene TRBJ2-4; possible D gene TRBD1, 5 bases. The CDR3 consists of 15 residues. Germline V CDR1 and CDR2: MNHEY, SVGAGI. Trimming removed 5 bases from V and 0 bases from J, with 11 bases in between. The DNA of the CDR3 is TGTGCCAGCAGTCCCGACAGTGAAGCCAAAAACATTCAGTACTTC. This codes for CASSPDSEAKNIQYF.

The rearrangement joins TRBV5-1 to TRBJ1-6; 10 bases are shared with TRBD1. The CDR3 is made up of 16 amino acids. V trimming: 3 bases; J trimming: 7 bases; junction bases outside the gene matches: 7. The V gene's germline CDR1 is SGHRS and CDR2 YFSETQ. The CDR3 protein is CASSYSWDRGNSPLHF. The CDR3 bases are TGCGCCAGCAGCTACTCGTGGGACAGGGGCAATTCACCCCTCCACTTT.

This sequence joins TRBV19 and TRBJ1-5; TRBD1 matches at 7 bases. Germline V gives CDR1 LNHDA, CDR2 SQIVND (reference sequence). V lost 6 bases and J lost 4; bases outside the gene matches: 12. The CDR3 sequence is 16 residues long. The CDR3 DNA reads TGTGCCAGTAGACGAACCGGGACAGCAAATAATCAGCCCCAGCATTTT. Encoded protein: CASRRTGTANNQPQHF.

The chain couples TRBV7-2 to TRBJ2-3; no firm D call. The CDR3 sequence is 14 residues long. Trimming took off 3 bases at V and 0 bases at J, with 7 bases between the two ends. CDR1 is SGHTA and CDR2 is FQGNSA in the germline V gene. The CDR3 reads CASSFSGSTDTQYF. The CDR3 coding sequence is TGTGCCAGCAGCTTCTCCGGTAGCACAGATACGCAGTATTTT.

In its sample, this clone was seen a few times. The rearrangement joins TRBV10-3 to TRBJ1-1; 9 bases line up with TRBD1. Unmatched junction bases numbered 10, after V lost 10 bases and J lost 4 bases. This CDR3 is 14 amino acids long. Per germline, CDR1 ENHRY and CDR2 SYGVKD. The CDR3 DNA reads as TGTGCCACCTTAAAACAGGGGGCGATCACTGAAGCTTTCTTT. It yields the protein CATLKQGAITEAFF.

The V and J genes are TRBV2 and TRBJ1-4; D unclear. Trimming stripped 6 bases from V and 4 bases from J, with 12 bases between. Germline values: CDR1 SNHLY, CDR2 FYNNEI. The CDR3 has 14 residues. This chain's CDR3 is CASRGGRINEKLFF. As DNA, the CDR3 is TGTGCCAGCAGAGGCGGGAGAATTAATGAAAAACTGTTTTTT.

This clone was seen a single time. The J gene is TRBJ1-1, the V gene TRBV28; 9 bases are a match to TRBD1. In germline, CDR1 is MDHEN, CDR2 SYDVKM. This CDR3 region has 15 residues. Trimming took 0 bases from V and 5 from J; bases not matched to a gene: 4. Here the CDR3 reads CASSLWGQGRTEAFF. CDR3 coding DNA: TGTGCCAGCAGTTTATGGGGACAGGGCAGAACTGAAGCTTTCTTT.

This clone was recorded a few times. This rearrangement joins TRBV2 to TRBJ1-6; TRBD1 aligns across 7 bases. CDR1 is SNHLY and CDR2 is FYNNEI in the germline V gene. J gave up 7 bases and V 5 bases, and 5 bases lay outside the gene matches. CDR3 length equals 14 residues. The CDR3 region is CASSSTGSNSPLHF. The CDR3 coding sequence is TGTGCCAGCAGTTCGACAGGGTCAAATTCACCCCTCCACTTT. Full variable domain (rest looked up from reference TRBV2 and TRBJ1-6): EPEVTQTPSHQVTQMGQEVILRCVPISNHLYFYWYRQILGQKVEFLVSFYNNEISEKSEIFDDQFSVERPDGSNFTLKIRSTKLEDSAMYFCASSSTGSNSPLHFGNGTRLTVT.

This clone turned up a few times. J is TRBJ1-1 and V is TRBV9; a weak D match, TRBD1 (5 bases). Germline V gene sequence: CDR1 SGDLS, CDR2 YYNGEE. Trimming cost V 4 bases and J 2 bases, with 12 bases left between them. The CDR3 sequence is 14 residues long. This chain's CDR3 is CASSPTGGNTEAFF. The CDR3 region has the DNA TGTGCCAGCAGCCCAACGGGGGGAAACACTGAAGCTTTCTTT. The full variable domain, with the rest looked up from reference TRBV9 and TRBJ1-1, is DSGVTQTPKHLITATGQRVTLRCSPRSGDLSVYWYQQSLDQGLQFLIQYYNGEERAKGNILERFSAQQFPDLHSELNLSSLELGDSALYFCASSPTGGNTEAFFGQGTRLTVV.

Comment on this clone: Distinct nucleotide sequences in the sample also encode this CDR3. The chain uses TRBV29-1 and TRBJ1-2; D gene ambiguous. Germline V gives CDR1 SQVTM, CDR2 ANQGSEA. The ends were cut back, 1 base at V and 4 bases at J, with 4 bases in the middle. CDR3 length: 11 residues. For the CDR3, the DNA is TGCAGCGTTGAAGTGGCCTATGGCTACACCTTC. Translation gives CSVEVAYGYTF.

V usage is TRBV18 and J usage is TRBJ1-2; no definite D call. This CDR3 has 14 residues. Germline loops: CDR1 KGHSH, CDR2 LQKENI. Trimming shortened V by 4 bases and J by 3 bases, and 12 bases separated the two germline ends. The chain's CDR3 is CASSQGQSDYGYTF. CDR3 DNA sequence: TGTGCCAGCTCACAAGGCCAGAGCGACTATGGCTACACCTTC.

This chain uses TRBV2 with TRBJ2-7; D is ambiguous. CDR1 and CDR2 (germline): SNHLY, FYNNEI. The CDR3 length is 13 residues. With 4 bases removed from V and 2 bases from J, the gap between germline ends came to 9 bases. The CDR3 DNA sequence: TGTGCCAGCAGTGGTATAGGTCCCTACGAGCAGTACTTC. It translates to CASSGIGPYEQYF.

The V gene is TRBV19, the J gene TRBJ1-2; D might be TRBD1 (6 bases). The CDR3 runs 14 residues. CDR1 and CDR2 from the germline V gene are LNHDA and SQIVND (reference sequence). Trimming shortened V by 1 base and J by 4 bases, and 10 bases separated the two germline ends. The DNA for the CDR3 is TGTGCCAGTAGTATAGGGGCAGGGGCCTATGGCTACACCTTC. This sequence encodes CASSIGAGAYGYTF. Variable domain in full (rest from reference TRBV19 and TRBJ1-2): DGGITQSPKYLFRKEGQNVTLSCEQNLNHDAMYWYRQDPGQGLRLIYYSQIVNDFQKGDIAEGYSVSREKKESFPLTVTSAQKNPTAFYLCASSIGAGAYGYTFGSGTRLTVV.

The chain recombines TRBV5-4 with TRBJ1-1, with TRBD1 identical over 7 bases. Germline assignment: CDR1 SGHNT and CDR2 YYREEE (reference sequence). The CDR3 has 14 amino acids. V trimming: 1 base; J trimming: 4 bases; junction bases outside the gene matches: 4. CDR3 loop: CASSLRDRATEAFF. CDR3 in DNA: TGTGCCAGCAGCTTGAGAGACAGGGCCACTGAAGCTTTCTTT. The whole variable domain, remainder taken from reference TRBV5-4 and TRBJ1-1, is ETGVTQSPTHLIKTRGQQVTLRCSSQSGHNTVSWYQQALGQGPQFIFQYYREEENGRGNFPPRFSGLQFPNYSSELNVNALELDDSALYLCASSLRDRATEAFFGQGTRLTVV.

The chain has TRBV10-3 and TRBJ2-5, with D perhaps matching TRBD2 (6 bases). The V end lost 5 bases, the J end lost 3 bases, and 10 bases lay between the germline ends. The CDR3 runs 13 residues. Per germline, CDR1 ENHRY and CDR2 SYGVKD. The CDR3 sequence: CAISSGEEETQYF. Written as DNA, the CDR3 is TGTGCCATCAGTTCGGGAGAGGAAGAGACCCAGTACTTC.

CDR3 coding DNA: TGTGCCAGCAGCTTAGATGAGTTTAGGCAGCCCCAGCATTTT. Its translation is CASSLDEFRQPQHF. The V gene is TRBV11-2, the J gene TRBJ1-5; D is undetermined. V was shortened by 0 bases and J by 7 bases, with 10 bases between the two germline ends. The CDR3 totals 14 residues. In germline, CDR1 is SGHAT, CDR2 FQNNGV.

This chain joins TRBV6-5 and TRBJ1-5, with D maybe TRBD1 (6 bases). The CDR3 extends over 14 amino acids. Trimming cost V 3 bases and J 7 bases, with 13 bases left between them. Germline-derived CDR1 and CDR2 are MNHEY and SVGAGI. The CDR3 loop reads CASSYTGLKQPQHF. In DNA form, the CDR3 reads TGTGCCAGCAGTTATACAGGGTTGAAGCAGCCCCAGCATTTT.

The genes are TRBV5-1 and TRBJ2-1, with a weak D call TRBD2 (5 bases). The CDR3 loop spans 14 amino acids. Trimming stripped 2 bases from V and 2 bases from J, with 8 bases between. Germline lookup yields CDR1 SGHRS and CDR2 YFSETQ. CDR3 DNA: TGCGCCAGCAGCTTCGGGGAAACCTACAATGAGCAGTTCTTC. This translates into CASSFGETYNEQFF. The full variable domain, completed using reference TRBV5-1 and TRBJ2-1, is KAGVTQTPRYLIKTRGQQVTLSCSPISGHRSVSWYQQTPGQGLQFLFEYFSETQRNKGNFPGRFSGRQFSNSRSEMNVSTLELGDSALYLCASSFGETYNEQFFGPGTRLTVL.

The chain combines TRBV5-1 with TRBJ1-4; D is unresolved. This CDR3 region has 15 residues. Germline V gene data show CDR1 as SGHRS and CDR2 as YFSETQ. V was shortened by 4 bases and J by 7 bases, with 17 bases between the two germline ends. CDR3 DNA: TGCGCCAGCAGCCCTTATGGGCGACCGGGTGAAAAACTGTTTTTT. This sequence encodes CASSPYGRPGEKLFF.

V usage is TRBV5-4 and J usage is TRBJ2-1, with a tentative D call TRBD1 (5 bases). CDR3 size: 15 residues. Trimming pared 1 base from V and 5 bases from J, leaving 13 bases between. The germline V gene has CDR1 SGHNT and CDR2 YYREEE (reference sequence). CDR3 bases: TGTGCCAGCAGCTTGACAGCAGGGTCCCACAATGAGCAGTTCTTC. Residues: CASSLTAGSHNEQFF. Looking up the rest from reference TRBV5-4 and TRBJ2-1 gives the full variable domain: ETGVTQSPTHLIKTRGQQVTLRCSSQSGHNTVSWYQQALGQGPQFIFQYYREEENGRGNFPPRFSGLQFPNYSSELNVNALELDDSALYLCASSLTAGSHNEQFFGPGTRLTVL.

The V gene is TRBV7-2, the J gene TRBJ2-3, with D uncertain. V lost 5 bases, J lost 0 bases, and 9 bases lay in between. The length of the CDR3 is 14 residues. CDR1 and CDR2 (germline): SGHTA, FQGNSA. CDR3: CASSPLPSTDTQYF. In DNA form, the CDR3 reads TGTGCCAGCAGCCCCCTCCCTAGCACAGATACGCAGTATTTT.

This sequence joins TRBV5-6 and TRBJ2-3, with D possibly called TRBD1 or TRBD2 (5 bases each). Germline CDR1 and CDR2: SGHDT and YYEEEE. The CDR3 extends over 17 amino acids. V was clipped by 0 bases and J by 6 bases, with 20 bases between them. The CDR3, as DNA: TGTGCCAGCAGCTTGGCTGCCGGGACCCATTTAGTGGATACGCAGTATTTT. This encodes CASSLAAGTHLVDTQYF.

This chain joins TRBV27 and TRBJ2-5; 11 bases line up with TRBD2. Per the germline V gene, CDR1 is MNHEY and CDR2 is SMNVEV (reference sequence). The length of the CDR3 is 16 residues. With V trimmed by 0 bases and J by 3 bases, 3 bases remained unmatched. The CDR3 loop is CASSLSPGLAEETQYF. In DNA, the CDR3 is TGTGCCAGCAGTTTATCTCCGGGACTAGCGGAAGAGACCCAGTACTTC.

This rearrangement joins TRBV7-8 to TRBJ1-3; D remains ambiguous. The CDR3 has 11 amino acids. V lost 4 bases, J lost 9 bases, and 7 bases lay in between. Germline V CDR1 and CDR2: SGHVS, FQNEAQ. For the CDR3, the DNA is TGTGCCAGCAGCTCGGGTGGCACCATATATTTT. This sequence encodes CASSSGGTIYF.